The rows below give T cell receptor beta chains drawn from one sample of a study of shared clonotypes between healthy human individuals. The repertoire was sequenced with immunoSEQ multiplex PCR; TCRdb's copy has only in-frame clones and lacks some. The sample lists under 2,500,000 clones; approximately 96% were seen once. The sequencing input was naive CD4+ T cells sorted from blood. These receptors were collected from a young man in good health. CDR3s include the opening cysteine and the closing phenylalanine or tryptophan. Each record gives: J gene, D gene, V gene, CDR3 DNA, CDR3 protein. The D gene is left open where the match is weak.

>TRBJ1-6|TRBD1|TRBV4-1
TGCGCCAGCAGCCCAGGGGGGGGGATCAATAATTCACCCCTCCACTTT
CASSPGGGINNSPLHF
>TRBJ1-6|TRBD1|TRBV27
TGTGCCACCAGAAGCGGACAGGCTGGAATTGTGAATTCACCCCTCCACTTT
CATRSGQAGIVNSPLHF
>TRBJ2-2|NA|TRBV27
TGTGCCAGCAGTTACGAGGTGCCCGGGGAGCTGTTTTTT
CASSYEVPGELFF
>TRBJ2-1|NA|TRBV6-1
TGTGCCAGCAGTGAAGCGAACTACAATGAGCAGTTCTTC
CASSEANYNEQFF
>TRBJ2-5|NA|TRBV5-1
TGCGCCAGCAGCTTGGAGGGGGGTGAGGCAGAGACCCAGTACTTC
CASSLEGGEAETQYF
>TRBJ1-5|NA|TRBV28
TGTGCCAGCAGTTTAGGGAGGACCCTCAATCAGCCCCAGCATTTT
CASSLGRTLNQPQHF
>TRBJ1-4|NA|TRBV10-3
TGTGCCGTAGGAGACAGTTACGAAAAACTGTTTTTT
CAVGDSYEKLFF
>TRBJ2-5|NA|TRBV5-1
TGCGCCAGCAGCAGGGGAGGAGACCAAGAGACCCAGTACTTC
CASSRGGDQETQYF
>TRBJ1-5|NA|TRBV15
TGTGCCACCAGCAGAGTAAGGGTTAGCAATCAGCCCCAGCATTTT
CATSRVRVSNQPQHF
>TRBJ2-1|NA|TRBV2
TGTGCCAGCAATCGCTTAAGAGGTACGAATGAGCAGTTCTTC
CASNRLRGTNEQFF
>TRBJ1-5|TRBD1|TRBV30
TGTGCCTGGTCGAGGACAGGGGGCACAGGGGGCAATCAGCCCCAGCATTTT
CAWSRTGGTGGNQPQHF
>TRBJ2-5|NA|TRBV7-2
TGTGCCAGCAGCTTACAGGGGAGTGAGACCCAGTACTTC
CASSLQGSETQYF
>TRBJ2-5|NA|TRBV19
TGTGCCAGTAGTATTCCCGACAGTCCTCCAGAGACCCAGTACTTC
CASSIPDSPPETQYF
>TRBJ2-1|TRBD2|TRBV30
TGTGCCGGCTCTAGCGGGAGGTTCCCGAATGAGCAGTTCTTC
CAGSSGRFPNEQFF
>TRBJ2-7|TRBD1|TRBV9
TGTGCCAGCAGCGCCTCCGGGACAGGGTCCTACGAGCAGTACTTC
CASSASGTGSYEQYF
>TRBJ2-2|TRBD1|TRBV7-9
TGTGCCAGCGGAGAAACAGGGGTTTATACCGGGGAGCTGTTTTTT
CASGETGVYTGELFF
>TRBJ1-2|NA|TRBV11-2
TGTGCCAGCAGCTACAGGGACTATGGCTACACCTTC
CASSYRDYGYTF
>TRBJ2-2|TRBD2|TRBV7-7
TGTGCTAGCAGCACATCTAGCGGGAGACCCGGGGAGCTGTTTTTT
CASSTSSGRPGELFF
>TRBJ1-1|NA|TRBV2
TGTGCCAGCACCAGTTACCAGGCGCCTGGGACTGAAGCTTTCTTT
CASTSYQAPGTEAFF
>TRBJ2-3|NA|TRBV7-3
TGTGCCAGCAGCGTCCAGGGCGGTACGCAGTATTTT
CASSVQGGTQYF
>TRBJ2-3|TRBD2|TRBV30
TGTGCCTGGAGTGAAGGAAACGCGGGAGGGGCAGATACGCAGTATTTT
CAWSEGNAGGADTQYF
>TRBJ2-2|NA|TRBV7-3
TGTGCCAGCGGGGAAGGGCAGGGTGTGACCGGGGAGCTGTTTTTT
CASGEGQGVTGELFF
>TRBJ2-3|NA|TRBV28
TGTGCCAGCAGTGGGGTGAAGAGTCCTTTGGGAGATACGCAGTATTTT
CASSGVKSPLGDTQYF
>TRBJ2-1|NA|TRBV19
TGTGCCAGTAGTTATTCAGGGAATCGGTACAATGAGCAGTTCTTC
CASSYSGNRYNEQFF
>TRBJ2-5|TRBD2|TRBV10-2
TGCGCCAGCAGGGGGACTAGCGTCGGGTCCCAGTACTTC
CASRGTSVGSQYF
>TRBJ1-1|NA|TRBV18
TGTGCCAGCTCAATACGGGGGTCTTTGGACTCTGAAGCTTTCTTT
CASSIRGSLDSEAFF
>TRBJ2-3|TRBD2|TRBV18
TGTGCCAGCTCACCAAGGACTAGCGGGAGAGCAGATACGCAGTATTTT
CASSPRTSGRADTQYF
>TRBJ2-7|NA|TRBV18
TGTGCCAGCTCATCATCCTTGACAGATTACGAGCAGTACTTC
CASSSSLTDYEQYF
>TRBJ2-7|TRBD1|TRBV19
TGTGCCAGTAGTATAGGATCAGGGGGACGATACGAGCAGTACTTC
CASSIGSGGRYEQYF
>TRBJ1-4|NA|TRBV4-1
TGCGCCAGCAGCCCGGACACATCTAACGATGAAAAACTGTTTTTT
CASSPDTSNDEKLFF
>TRBJ2-7|NA|TRBV10-3
TGTGCCATCAGTGACGAAAAACCCTCCTACGAGCAGTACTTC
CAISDEKPSYEQYF
>TRBJ1-1|NA|TRBV19
TGTGCCAGTAGTTTCGGACGGGCAAACACTGAAGCTTTCTTT
CASSFGRANTEAFF
>TRBJ2-2|NA|TRBV5-4
TGTGCCAGCAGCGTCCAGGGACCCGGCGGGGAGCTGTTTTTT
CASSVQGPGGELFF
>TRBJ1-1|NA|TRBV18
TGTGCCAGCTCACCACCGCTGAGAGGGAACACTGAAGCTTTCTTT
CASSPPLRGNTEAFF
>TRBJ2-3|NA|TRBV6-5
TGTGCCAGCAGTTACAGTCAGGGGAGGGAAGATACGCAGTATTTT
CASSYSQGREDTQYF
>TRBJ2-1|TRBD2|TRBV30
TGTGCCTGGAGTGTACCGGCTAGCGGTAACAATGAGCAGTTCTTC
CAWSVPASGNNEQFF
>TRBJ2-7|TRBD1|TRBV6-5
TGCGCCAGCAGTCTGGGACAGGTCTACGAGCAGTACTTC
CASSLGQVYEQYF
>TRBJ2-6|NA|TRBV5-1
TGCGCCAGCAGCTTGGCAGGGGCATCTGGGGCCAACGTCCTGACTTTC
CASSLAGASGANVLTF